This section outlines one TCR beta chain sequence together with its context. Sequencing used immunoSEQ multiplex PCR; TCRdb keeps in-frame clones, though not all of them. The sample lists 240,000 or so clones, approximately 84% occurring once. This record comes from a study of blood T cell repertoires in COVID-19. Study in general: There were acute and convalescent COVID-19 samples, and they came from the United States, Italy and Spain.

Trimming took off 4 bases at V and 0 bases at J, with 14 bases between the two ends. Germline CDR1 SGHNT, CDR2 YYREEE (reference sequence). The CDR3 consists of 16 residues. This sequence joins TRBV5-4 and TRBJ1-3; perhaps TRBD1 as D (6 bases). Sequencing was done on a sample of peripheral blood. The receptor's source is a woman between 25 and 40 years old who had recovered from COVID-19. CDR3 protein: CASSRGGESSGNTIYF. The CDR3 DNA sequence: TGTGCCAGCAGCCGAGGGGGGGAAAGCTCTGGAAACACCATATATTTT.